What follows are 11 T cell receptor beta chains derived from one specimen sequenced in a study of T-cell memory formation after mild COVID-19. TCRdb reprocessed the 5' RACE reads with MiXCR, giving one entry per CDR3 protein. This table holds roughly 99,000 distinct CDR3 sequences, around 15% found once. Sequencing input: PBMCs or a T cell subset sorted from them (not recorded which). These receptors all stem from a man aged 18 to 35 who had mild COVID-19 (a few samples of this study predate the infection). Cell type and time point are not known.

This clonotype was detected only a few times. The rearrangement links TRBV9 to TRBJ2-3; D is perhaps TRBD2 (7 bases). V gave up 0 bases and J gave up 4 bases, with 15 bases separating them. CDR1 and CDR2 (germline): SGDLS, YYNGEE. CDR3 length: 16 residues. The CDR3 loop is CASSVEEGGPPDTQYF. The CDR3 DNA sequence: TGTGCCAGCAGCGTAGAGGAGGGGGGGCCCCCAGATACGCAGTATTTT.

This clonotype was observed many times. This chain uses TRBV5-1 with TRBJ2-1; 8 bases fit TRBD2. The J segment lost 7 bases and the V segment lost 3 bases, leaving 9 bases of the junction unmatched. Germline loops: CDR1 SGHRS, CDR2 YFSETQ. This CDR3 has 15 amino acids. The CDR3 loop reads CASSSGLDWLNEQFF. DNA for the CDR3: TGCGCCAGCAGCTCGGGACTAGATTGGCTGAATGAGCAGTTCTTC.

This clonotype has just a few counts. This chain links TRBV20-1 with TRBJ2-3; weak D call: TRBD1 (8 bases). Trimming shortened V by 5 bases and J by 3 bases, and 24 bases separated the two germline ends. This CDR3 has 17 residues. Germline loops: CDR1 DFQATT, CDR2 SNEGSKA (reference sequence). CDR3 nucleotides: TGCAGTGCTGGAACGACTTGGACAGGGAGGGGTACAGATACGCAGTATTTT. Translating it yields CSAGTTWTGRGTDTQYF.

The chain links TRBV14 to TRBJ2-7; unclear D gene. CDR1 is SGHDN, CDR2 FVKESK, per germline. Trimming took 0 bases from V and 6 from J, leaving 12 bases between them. This CDR3 comprises 14 residues. This chain's CDR3 is CASSQEVGMVEQYF. CDR3 DNA: TGTGCCAGCAGCCAAGAGGTAGGGATGGTCGAGCAGTACTTC.

The V and J genes are TRBV6-1 and TRBJ2-7; TRBD1 aligns across 7 bases. V dropped 6 bases and J dropped 2; count of bases not matched to a gene: 10. Per the germline V gene, CDR1 is MNHNS and CDR2 is SASEGT. The CDR3 consists of 15 residues. CDR3 nucleotide sequence: TGTGCCAGCAGCACCGGGACAGTACACCCCTACGAGCAGTACGTC. Its translation is CASSTGTVHPYEQYV.

This clonotype was counted at least ten times. V usage is TRBV4-1 and J usage is TRBJ2-1; TRBD2 agrees at 9 bases. This CDR3 comprises 15 residues. V dropped 1 base and J dropped 8; count of bases not matched to a gene: 6. Germline V gene lookup returns CDR1 MGHRA and CDR2 YSYEKL. CDR3 DNA: TGCGCCAGCAGCCAAGTGGCGGGGGGGCCCTATGAGCAGTTCTTC. It translates to CASSQVAGGPYEQFF.

A few counts support this clonotype. The chain links TRBV25-1 to TRBJ1-2, with a weak D call TRBD1 (6 bases). V dropped 1 base and J dropped 4 bases, with 10 bases sitting between them. Germline values: CDR1 MGHDK, CDR2 SYGVNS. The CDR3 runs to 14 residues. In DNA, the CDR3 is TGTGCCAGCAGTGAATTTGGACAGTCCTATGGCTACACCTTC. Translation: CASSEFGQSYGYTF.

To note about this clonotype: The junction departs from the called germline gene at one end, perhaps through a read error. This chain joins TRBV7-9 and TRBJ2-1, with 12 bases aligning to TRBD2. Germline V gives CDR1 SEHNR, CDR2 FQNEAQ (reference sequence). The CDR3 loop spans 14 amino acids. This chain's CDR3 is CASSLAGGPREQFF. The CDR3 DNA sequence: TGTGCCAGCAGCCTAGCGGGGGGGCCCCGGGAGCAGTTCTTC.

The chain is built from TRBV6-2 or TRBV6-3 and TRBJ1-3, with D maybe TRBD1 (5 bases). Germline V gene lookup returns CDR1 MNHEY and CDR2 SVGEGT. V gave up 7 bases and J gave up 4 bases, with 20 bases separating them. The CDR3 runs to 16 residues. The CDR3 DNA reads TGTGCCAGCACCACCTACGTCGGGGGATCCGGAAACACCATATATTTT. Its translation: CASTTYVGGSGNTIYF.

This clonotype was seen at least ten times. V and J are TRBV9 and TRBJ2-7, with D uncertain. Germline V gene sequence: CDR1 SGDLS, CDR2 YYNGEE. Trimming removed 4 bases at V and 7 bases at J, with 21 bases between. This CDR3 comprises 15 residues. In DNA form, the CDR3 reads TGTGCCAGCAGCCCAACACTTGGAGAAACGCGGGAGCAGTACTTC. Translating gives CASSPTLGETREQYF.

This clonotype was observed at least ten times. The chain recombines TRBV7-2 with TRBJ2-7, with TRBD2 matching 10 bases. V gave up 4 bases and J gave up 12 bases; unmatched junction bases: 12. Germline lookup yields CDR1 SGHTA and CDR2 FQGNSA. CDR3 size: 14 residues. CDR3 protein: CASSYQTSGPPRYF. The CDR3 bases are TGTGCCAGCAGCTACCAGACTAGCGGGCCACCTAGGTACTTC.